The T cell receptor beta chain described here comes from a study of identifying expanded T cells in peripheral blood. Study outcomes and limitations: About 1.2 clones differed between technical replicates, versus approximately 16 and 20 over time. Roughly 2-week clone count variance significantly increased as total template count grew.

The CDR3 runs to 12 residues. The germline V gene encodes CDR1 SGHNT and CDR2 YYREEE (reference sequence). V was cut by 5 bases and J by 8 bases, with 10 bases left in between. The repertoire was sequenced with immunoSEQ multiplex PCR; TCRdb's copy has only in-frame clones and lacks some. The sample records under 100,000 clones, 80% to 90% being singletons. Comments on this clone: The antigen remains unidentified.

During the collection period, no donor immune events like infections were recorded. The sequence was collected from a person aged 18-70 years in good health. Sample: blood. The rearrangement links TRBV5-4 to TRBJ2-2; D is unclear. Here the CDR3 DNA reads TGTGCCAGCAGTAGTAGTGAGGGGGAGCTGTTTTTT. This gives the protein CASSSSEGELFF. The whole variable domain, filled in from reference TRBV5-4 and TRBJ2-2, reads ETGVTQSPTHLIKTRGQQVTLRCSSQSGHNTVSWYQQALGQGPQFIFQYYREEENGRGNFPPRFSGLQFPNYSSELNVNALELDDSALYLCASSSSEGELFFGEGSRLTVL.